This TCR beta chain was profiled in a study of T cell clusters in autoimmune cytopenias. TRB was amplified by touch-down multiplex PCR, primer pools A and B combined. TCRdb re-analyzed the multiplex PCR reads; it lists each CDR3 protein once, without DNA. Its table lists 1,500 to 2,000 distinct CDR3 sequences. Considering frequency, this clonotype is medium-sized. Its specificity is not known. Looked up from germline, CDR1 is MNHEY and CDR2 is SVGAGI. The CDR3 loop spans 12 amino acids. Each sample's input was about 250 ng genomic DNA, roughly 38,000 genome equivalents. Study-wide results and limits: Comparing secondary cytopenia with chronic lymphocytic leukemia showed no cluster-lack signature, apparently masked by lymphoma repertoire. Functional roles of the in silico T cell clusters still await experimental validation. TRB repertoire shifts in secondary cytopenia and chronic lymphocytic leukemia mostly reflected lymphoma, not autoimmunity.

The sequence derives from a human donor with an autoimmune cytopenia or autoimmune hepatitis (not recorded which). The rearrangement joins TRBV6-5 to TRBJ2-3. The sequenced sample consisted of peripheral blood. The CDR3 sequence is CASRHDTDTQYF.